Presented here are 21 T cell receptor beta chains from one specimen sequenced in a study of identical twins (dated by TCRdb to the mid-2010s). To prepare the library, 5' RACE was applied. TCRdb lists the instrument as Illumina HiSeq 2000. Using fastp trimming at Q25 and MiXCR clonotype assembly, TCRdb reanalyzed the public sequencing data and kept in-frame beta chains. Entries that share a CDR3 protein sequence are merged under the most common genes and DNA. Here the sample has about 890,000 distinct CDR3 sequences; around an eighth occur a single time. The leading ten clones occupy around 1.5% of the sample. Another study also made use of these data, one on yellow fever vaccine responses in identical twins.

The material sequenced was PBMCs. The origin of the receptors is a woman in her late teens or twenties in good health.

This clonotype was seen more than once but under ten times. The chain uses TRBV5-1 and TRBJ1-1; D is unclear. This CDR3 has 14 residues. Germline lookup yields CDR1 SGHRS and CDR2 YFSETQ. Trimming took off 0 bases at V and 1 base at J, with 7 bases between the two ends. DNA of the CDR3: TGCGCCAGCAGCTTGGAATTCCAGAACACTGAAGCTTTCTTT. It is translated as CASSLEFQNTEAFF.

The V and J genes are TRBV20-1 and TRBJ1-1, with D perhaps matching TRBD1 (5 bases). Germline CDR1 DFQATT, CDR2 SNEGSKA (reference sequence). There are 12 residues in the CDR3. Trimming took off 5 bases at V and 6 bases at J, with 13 bases between the two ends. CDR3 coding DNA: TGCAGTGCTCCCTGGGGGGAGGCTGAAGCTTTCTTT. Protein: CSAPWGEAEAFF.

V usage is TRBV2 and J usage is TRBJ2-6; no clear D gene. Germline CDR1 and CDR2: SNHLY and FYNNEI. The CDR3 is made up of 15 amino acids. V was trimmed by 3 bases and J by 0 bases, leaving 6 bases between them. The CDR3 DNA sequence: TGTGCCAGCAGTGACGGCACCTCTGGGGCCAACGTCCTGACTTTC. Translating gives CASSDGTSGANVLTF.

CDR3 amino acids: CASDSGGAVGTDTQYF. As DNA, the CDR3 is TGTGCCAGCGACTCCGGGGGGGCCGTAGGCACAGATACGCAGTATTTT. The chain recombines TRBV12-3 or TRBV12-4 with TRBJ2-3; 8 positions agree with TRBD2. The CDR3 covers 16 residues. With 8 bases clipped from V and 1 base from J, the junction kept 11 bases outside the gene matches.

The table lists this clonotype with a few counts. This chain links TRBV20-1 with TRBJ2-2; 12 bases match TRBD2. Germline CDR1 and CDR2: DFQATT and SNEGSKA (reference sequence). The junction had 11 bases not matched to a gene; V was cut back by 0 bases and J by 6 bases. This CDR3 has 18 residues. CDR3: CSARDFASGGASAGELFF. The CDR3, as DNA: TGCAGTGCTAGAGATTTTGCTAGCGGGGGGGCGTCCGCCGGGGAGCTGTTTTTT.

V and J are TRBV7-2 and TRBJ2-7; D ambiguous. There are 13 residues in the CDR3. Trimming shortened V by 2 bases and J by 4 bases, and 9 bases separated the two germline ends. CDR1 and CDR2 (germline): SGHTA, FQGNSA. The CDR3 DNA is TGTGCCAGCAGCTTAATTATTCCTTACGAGCAGTACTTC. Its protein product is CASSLIIPYEQYF.

V and J are TRBV6-2 or TRBV6-3 and TRBJ2-1, with D unresolved. CDR3 length: 14 amino acids. The germline V and J ends were trimmed by 2 bases and 6 bases, with 11 bases remaining between them. CDR1 is MNHEY and CDR2 is SVGEGT in the germline V gene. The CDR3 loop is CASSYNGGSNEQFF. CDR3 sequence (DNA): TGTGCCAGCAGTTACAATGGTGGCAGCAATGAGCAGTTCTTC.

This clonotype was counted between two and nine times. The rearrangement joins TRBV5-1 to TRBJ2-3, with 7 bases that match TRBD2. Germline values: CDR1 SGHRS, CDR2 YFSETQ. V lost 0 bases and J lost 8; bases outside the gene matches: 6. The CDR3 covers 14 residues. CDR3 loop: CASSLDTGRVTQYF. In DNA, the CDR3 is TGCGCCAGCAGCTTGGATACGGGGAGGGTTACGCAGTATTTT.

The chain has TRBV5-4 and TRBJ1-1; TRBD1 might be the D (6 bases). The CDR3 consists of 13 residues. The germline V gene has CDR1 SGHNT and CDR2 YYREEE (reference sequence). Trimming stripped 2 bases from V and 4 bases from J, with 9 bases between. The CDR3: CASSFGQITEAFF. In nucleotides, the CDR3 is TGTGCCAGCAGCTTCGGACAGATCACTGAAGCTTTCTTT.

This sequence joins TRBV12-3 or TRBV12-4 and TRBJ1-2; D is perhaps TRBD1 (5 bases). V was pared by 2 bases and J by 4 bases, with 11 bases between. The CDR3 sequence is 14 residues long. The CDR3 bases are TGTGCCAGCAGTTTAAAGCAGACAGTCTATGGCTACACCTTC. This translates into CASSLKQTVYGYTF.

The chain joins TRBV12-3 or TRBV12-4 to TRBJ2-1, with 9 bases matching TRBD2. Trimming removed 5 bases from V and 8 bases from J; junction bases left unmatched: 10. The CDR3 sequence is 15 residues long. DNA for the CDR3: TGTGCCAGCAGTCGTAGCGGGAGAACAATAGATGAGCAGTTCTTC. This encodes CASSRSGRTIDEQFF.

The table lists this clonotype with a few counts. V and J are TRBV5-6 and TRBJ2-2; D not certain. The CDR3 spans 14 residues. Germline CDR1 is SGHDT and CDR2 is YYEEEE. Trimming stripped 8 bases from V and 4 bases from J, with 15 bases between. The CDR3 protein is CASTWTTTTGELFF. CDR3 DNA sequence: TGTGCCAGTACGTGGACCACAACCACCGGGGAGCTGTTTTTT.

This clonotype turned up a few times. The chain carries TRBV7-8 and TRBJ2-1; tentative D call: TRBD2 (5 bases). Germline values: CDR1 SGHVS, CDR2 FQNEAQ. The CDR3 sequence is 16 residues long. Trimming pared 1 base from V and 2 bases from J, leaving 12 bases between. CDR3 coding DNA: TGTGCCAGCAGCTTAGACGGGGTCCTTACCTACAATGAGCAGTTCTTC. Translated, it gives CASSLDGVLTYNEQFF.

The rearrangement uses TRBV15 and TRBJ1-2; 8 bases align to TRBD1. Germline V lookup: CDR1 LNHNV, CDR2 YYDKDF (reference sequence). Trimming took 9 bases from V and 4 from J; bases not matched to a gene: 10. The CDR3 contains 14 residues. Here the CDR3 DNA reads TGTGCCACGGGCCCAGGGGGCGCCAGCTATGGCTACACCTTC. Amino acids: CATGPGGASYGYTF.

The chain joins TRBV29-1 to TRBJ2-3, with 14 bases identical to TRBD2. The CDR3 loop spans 17 amino acids. Germline CDR1 SQVTM, CDR2 ANQGSEA. V was clipped by 4 bases and J by 6 bases; unmatched bases: 12. The CDR3 region has the DNA TGCAGCGTTGCGGGACCGGGACTAGCGGGAGCTAGGGATACGCAGTATTTT. Residues: CSVAGPGLAGARDTQYF.

This clonotype was picked up one time. A much larger clonotype is one base distant, so this may be a read error. The chain employs TRBV7-6 and TRBJ2-3, with 7 positions matching TRBD2. The CDR3 has 16 residues. Germline CDR1 and CDR2: SGHVS and FNYEAQ. The CDR3 spells CASGLAGRPSTDTQYF. For the CDR3, the DNA is TGTGCCAGCGGCTTAGCGGGTAGACCTAGCACAGATACGCAGTATTTT.

This clonotype was detected only a few times. The V gene is TRBV12-3 or TRBV12-4, the J gene TRBJ1-6; 10 positions match TRBD1. The ends lost 5 bases at V and 10 bases at J; junction bases unmatched: 8. The CDR3 runs to 15 residues. This CDR3 is CASSARTGGGSPLHF. For the CDR3, the DNA is TGTGCCAGCAGTGCCCGGACAGGGGGAGGGTCACCCCTCCACTTT.

This clonotype was seen a handful of times. The rearrangement links TRBV5-1 to TRBJ2-7, with 10 bases aligning to TRBD2. This CDR3 spans 16 amino acids. Germline values: CDR1 SGHRS, CDR2 YFSETQ. Trimming took 0 bases from V and 3 from J; bases not matched to a gene: 6. The CDR3 nucleotides read TGCGCCAGCAGCTTGGCCTCTAGCGGGAGTCACTACGAGCAGTACTTC. Protein: CASSLASSGSHYEQYF.

There are a few counts of this clonotype. This chain uses TRBV20-1 with TRBJ1-1; a weak D match, TRBD1 (5 bases). V shed 3 bases and J shed 4 bases, with 9 bases lying between them. Germline CDR1 DFQATT, CDR2 SNEGSKA (reference sequence). CDR3 length: 12 residues. CDR3 DNA: TGCAGTGCTAGTGCGGGGGGCACTGAAGCTTTCTTT. It yields the protein CSASAGGTEAFF.

This sequence joins TRBV12-3 or TRBV12-4 and TRBJ1-2, with D perhaps TRBD1 (5 bases). The CDR3 contains 14 residues. Trimming pared 6 bases from V and 3 bases from J, leaving 14 bases between. The CDR3 here is CASSSGGIDYGYTF. The CDR3 DNA reads TGTGCCAGCAGCTCGGGGGGGATCGACTATGGCTACACCTTC.

This clonotype was detected many times. V usage is TRBV20-1 and J usage is TRBJ2-7, with 9 bases matching TRBD1. Germline loops: CDR1 DFQATT, CDR2 SNEGSKA (reference sequence). V dropped 2 bases and J dropped 2; count of bases not matched to a gene: 4. The CDR3 length is 14 residues. The CDR3 is CSARSNRGPYEQYF. CDR3 bases: TGCAGTGCTAGATCCAACAGGGGGCCCTACGAGCAGTACTTC.